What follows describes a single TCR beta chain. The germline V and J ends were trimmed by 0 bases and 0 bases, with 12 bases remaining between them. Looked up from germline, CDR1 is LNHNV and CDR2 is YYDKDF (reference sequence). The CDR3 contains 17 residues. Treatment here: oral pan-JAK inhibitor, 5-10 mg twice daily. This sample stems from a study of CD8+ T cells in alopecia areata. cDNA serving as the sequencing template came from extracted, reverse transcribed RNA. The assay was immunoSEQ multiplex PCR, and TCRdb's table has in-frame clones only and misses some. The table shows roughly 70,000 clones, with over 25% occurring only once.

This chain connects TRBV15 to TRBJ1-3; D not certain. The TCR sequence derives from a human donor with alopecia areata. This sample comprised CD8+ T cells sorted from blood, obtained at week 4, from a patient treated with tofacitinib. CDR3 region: CATSREGTGYSGNTIYF. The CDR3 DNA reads TGTGCCACCAGCAGAGAAGGAACCGGCTACTCTGGAAACACCATATATTTT. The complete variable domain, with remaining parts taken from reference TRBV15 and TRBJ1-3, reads DAMVIQNPRYQVTQFGKPVTLSCSQTLNHNVMYWYQQKSSQAPKLLFHYYDKDFNNEADTPDNFQSRRPNTSFCFLDIRSPGLGDTAMYLCATSREGTGYSGNTIYFGEGSWLTVV.